The TCR beta chain under discussion was sequenced for a study of T cells after yellow fever vaccination. As for the study in general: The authors prepared low-cell-number fractions using SMART-Seq v4 Ultra Low Input. General study findings and limits: Shared CD4/CD8 clonotypes were a small share, likely from convergent recombination.

The length of the CDR3 is 15 residues. Germline lookup yields CDR1 SGHTA and CDR2 FQGTGA. Trimming stripped 4 bases from V and 6 bases from J, with 15 bases between. The table lists this clonotype with many counts. Its antigen is not identified. In making TCR cDNA, 5'RACE template switching added a universal primer site and UMIs to it. TCRdb fed the 5' RACE reads into MiXCR, producing one record per CDR3 protein. This sample yields 150,000 to 200,000 distinct CDR3 sequences, of which approximately 6% are seen a single time; roughly 3% belongs to the top ten. V and J are TRBV7-3 and TRBJ2-2; D possibly matches TRBD1 or TRBD2 (5 bases each). Sequenced here: CD4+ T cells sorted from PBMCs, sampled on the day of the first yellow fever vaccination. The receptor was derived from a man aged 18 to 29 who received the YFV17D yellow fever vaccine. The CDR3 DNA reads as TGTGCCAGCAGCTCCACGGTGGGGACGGCCGGGGAGCTGTTTTTT. It translates to CASSSTVGTAGELFF.